Shown below are 16 T cell receptor beta chains from a single sample sequenced in a study of T cells in tuberculosis. Time point specified: new active TB diagnosis, blood taken before or within 7 days of starting treatment. Repertoires were generated with immunoSEQ multiplex PCR, while TCRdb's copy carries only in-frame clones and drops some. The sample carries tens of thousands of clones, about 85% recorded once. The material was PBMCs, obtained at tuberculosis diagnosis. Source of these receptors: an adult with tuberculosis.

CDR3 in amino acids: CASSESKRGSTDTQYF. CDR3 nucleotide sequence: TGCGCCAGCAGTGAGTCGAAGCGGGGGAGCACAGATACGCAGTATTTT. This chain links TRBV10-2 with TRBJ2-3, with 8 positions matching TRBD2. The CDR3 is made up of 16 amino acids. The trim removed 0 bases at V and 0 bases at J, leaving 2 bases unmatched. From germline, CDR1 is WSHSY and CDR2 SAAADI.

The gene calls are TRBV27 and TRBJ1-1; TRBD1 matches at 9 bases. This CDR3 spans 14 amino acids. The J segment lost 4 bases and the V segment lost 6 bases, leaving 6 bases of the junction unmatched. The germline V gene encodes CDR1 MNHEY and CDR2 SMNVEV (reference sequence). Here the CDR3 reads CASSRSTGGTEAFF. The CDR3 nucleotides read TGTGCCAGCAGCCGCTCGACAGGGGGCACTGAAGCTTTCTTT.

V gene TRBV7-8 combines with J gene TRBJ2-7; 7 bases are shared with TRBD1. V lost 5 bases to trimming and J lost 3 bases; unmatched junction nucleotides: 7. Germline V CDR1 and CDR2: SGHVS, FQNEAQ. The CDR3 has 14 residues. In DNA, the CDR3 is TGTGCCAGCAGCGCAATGACAGGGATCTACGAGCAGTACTTC. As protein: CASSAMTGIYEQYF.

The CDR3 bases are TGTGCCAGCTCACCACCGAGCATTCCAGGGGACTATGGCTACACCTTC. This gives the protein CASSPPSIPGDYGYTF. The chain carries TRBV18 and TRBJ1-2, with D possibly TRBD1 on 6 matching bases. The CDR3 covers 16 residues. Trimming took off 0 bases at V and 3 bases at J, with 14 bases between the two ends. The germline V gene encodes CDR1 KGHSH and CDR2 LQKENI.

The chain uses TRBV6-6 and TRBJ1-2; D is unresolved. This CDR3 is 13 amino acids long. The V gene's germline CDR1 is MNHNY and CDR2 SVGAGI (reference sequence). V was cut by 8 bases and J by 0 bases, with 10 bases left in between. CDR3 DNA sequence: TGTGCCAGCCGACATAACGCTAACTATGGCTACACCTTC. Translating it yields CASRHNANYGYTF.

This clone was recorded only once. This chain connects TRBV5-1 to TRBJ2-2; 7 bases fit TRBD2. Trimming at V came to 2 bases and at J to 5 bases, leaving 3 bases not matched to a gene. CDR1 and CDR2 (germline): SGHRS, YFSETQ. The CDR3 runs to 14 residues. CDR3 nucleotide sequence: TGCGCCAGCAGCTTTGACGGGAGGACCGGGGAGCTGTTTTTT. This codes for CASSFDGRTGELFF. Drawing the rest from reference TRBV5-1 and TRBJ2-2, the complete variable domain is KAGVTQTPRYLIKTRGQQVTLSCSPISGHRSVSWYQQTPGQGLQFLFEYFSETQRNKGNFPGRFSGRQFSNSRSEMNVSTLELGDSALYLCASSFDGRTGELFFGEGSRLTVL.

The chain carries TRBV5-8 and TRBJ2-7, with TRBD2 as a possible D gene (6 bases). This CDR3 contains 12 residues. V lost 0 bases, J lost 6 bases, and 7 bases lay in between. CDR1 is SGHTS, CDR2 YDEGEE, per germline. In nucleotides, the CDR3 is TGTGCCAGCAGCTTGGGGAGGGTCGAGCAGTACTTC. This codes for CASSLGRVEQYF.

The gene calls are TRBV11-2 and TRBJ1-2; D is possibly TRBD1 (5 bases). Germline V gene lookup returns CDR1 SGHAT and CDR2 FQNNGV. The CDR3 consists of 15 residues. V gave up 5 bases and J gave up 5 bases, with 18 bases separating them. The CDR3 loop reads CASSLGPGGVYGYTF. Here the CDR3 DNA reads TGTGCCAGCAGCCTGGGGCCGGGAGGCGTGTATGGCTACACCTTC.

This clone has just a few counts. This chain uses TRBV2 with TRBJ2-7; 10 bases line up with TRBD2. Per germline, CDR1 SNHLY and CDR2 FYNNEI. This CDR3 has 14 residues. The V segment lost 7 bases and the J segment 7 bases; nucleotides outside the gene matches: 10. The CDR3 protein is CASKEAGGLWEQYF. The CDR3 DNA reads TGTGCCAGCAAGGAAGCGGGAGGGCTGTGGGAGCAGTACTTC.

The V and J genes are TRBV6-6 and TRBJ1-4, with TRBD1 identical over 10 bases. CDR1 MNHNY and CDR2 SVGAGI come from the germline V gene (reference sequence). This CDR3 is 14 amino acids long. The J segment lost 6 bases and the V segment lost 7 bases, leaving 5 bases of the junction unmatched. In nucleotides, the CDR3 is TGTGCCAGCAACATGGACAGGGGGGATGAAAAACTGTTTTTT. Residues: CASNMDRGDEKLFF.

The chain uses TRBV7-8 and TRBJ2-1, with a tentative D call TRBD2 (7 bases). V was shortened by 7 bases and J by 0 bases, with 16 bases between the two germline ends. This CDR3 is 16 amino acids long. Germline V gene lookup returns CDR1 SGHVS and CDR2 FQNEAQ. The CDR3 loop is CASTRGGGSSYNEQFF. The CDR3 DNA reads TGTGCCAGCACAAGAGGGGGGGGTAGCTCCTACAATGAGCAGTTCTTC.

The rearrangement links TRBV10-1 to TRBJ2-5; TRBD2 might be the D (6 bases). V dropped 4 bases and J dropped 2 bases, with 17 bases sitting between them. Germline loops: CDR1 WNHNN, CDR2 SYGVQD (reference sequence). The CDR3 has 16 amino acids. This chain's CDR3 is CASSGGRAGMQETQYF. The CDR3, as DNA: TGCGCCAGCAGTGGAGGTAGAGCGGGTATGCAAGAGACCCAGTACTTC.

CDR3 DNA sequence: TGTGCCAGCAGTTCCTTCTACGAGCAGTACTTC. Translation gives CASSSFYEQYF. The chain has TRBV28 and TRBJ2-7; D uncertain. CDR3 size: 11 residues. Trimming pared 4 bases from V and 3 bases from J, leaving 4 bases between. Germline loops: CDR1 MDHEN, CDR2 SYDVKM.

The chain uses TRBV5-6 and TRBJ2-7, with D perhaps matching TRBD1 (6 bases). The CDR3 runs 13 residues. V gave up 4 bases and J gave up 9 bases, with 17 bases separating them. Germline CDR1 SGHDT, CDR2 YYEEEE. CDR3 amino acids: CASSLPGTHVQYF. Here the CDR3 DNA reads TGTGCCAGCAGCCTGCCCGGGACACACGTGCAGTACTTC.

The rearrangement links TRBV7-9 to TRBJ1-6, with D hard to call. The CDR3 has 14 residues. With 2 bases removed from V and 2 bases from J, the gap between germline ends came to 4 bases. Germline CDR1 reads SEHNR; CDR2 reads FQNEAQ (reference sequence). The CDR3 is CASSLPPYNSPLHF. The CDR3 nucleotides are TGTGCCAGCAGCTTACCTCCCTATAATTCACCCCTCCACTTT.

The rearrangement links TRBV7-9 to TRBJ2-7, with TRBD1 as a possible D gene (6 bases). There are 13 residues in the CDR3. Germline values: CDR1 SEHNR, CDR2 FQNEAQ (reference sequence). Trimming cost V 3 bases and J 2 bases, with 8 bases left between them. CDR3 nucleotide sequence: TGTGCCAGCAGCTTGGCAGGGGCCTACGAGCAGTACTTC. Translating it yields CASSLAGAYEQYF.